This T cell receptor (beta chain) was sequenced in a study of blood T cells in healthy people across ages. A second PCR of about 7 to 11 cycles used a sample-barcoded 5' primer and a J-beta primer mix. One entry per CDR3 protein results from TCRdb running MiXCR on the 5' RACE reads. The repertoire has 1,800,000 or so distinct CDR3 sequences, 30% to 40% of them found once; the top ten carry 23%. Germline CDR1 is SGHVS and CDR2 is FNYEAQ. This CDR3 contains 17 residues. Deletions cut 2 bases from V and 2 bases from J, with 16 bases between. This clonotype was detected only once. Total RNA was isolated from each sample in quantities of at least 6 micrograms.

This clonotype originated in a human donor in good health. The gene calls are TRBV7-6 and TRBJ1-5; tentative D call: TRBD1 (5 bases). The sequencing sample was made of blood. This chain's CDR3 is CASSLSPGPQGNQPQHF. CDR3 sequence (DNA): TGTGCCAGCAGCTTATCACCGGGACCCCAGGGCAATCAGCCCCAGCATTTT. Drawing the rest from reference TRBV7-6 and TRBJ1-5, the complete variable domain is GAGVSQSPRYKVTKRGQDVALRCDPISGHVSLYWYRQALGQGPEFLTYFNYEAQQDKSGLPNDRFSAERPEGSISTLTIQRTEQRDSAMYRCASSLSPGPQGNQPQHFGDGTRLSIL.